This record concerns one T cell receptor (beta chain) sequence. Its antigen is unknown. Primers for the PCR totalled 60 Vbeta and 13 Jbeta. Clones were read by immunoSEQ multiplex PCR, and TCRdb kept only the in-frame ones, dropping some. Counted here are some 120,000 clones, approximately 85% occurring once; the ten biggest clones make up approximately 6.7%. The data originate from a study of cytomegalovirus exposure and HLA in healthy donors. Findings and limits, study-wide: The productive fraction for most TCR beta V segments was about 90% or about 30% in an earlier analysis.

The V end lost 7 bases, the J end lost 1 base, and 19 bases lay between the germline ends. This CDR3 contains 16 residues. CDR1 and CDR2 (germline): SNHLY, FYNNEI. Specimen: PBMCs. The gene calls are TRBV2 and TRBJ1-1; weak D call: TRBD1 (6 bases). The TCR originated in a woman between 25 and 40 years old in good health and CMV-seropositive. The CDR3 region is CASTQSPTQGNTEAFF. In nucleotides, the CDR3 is TGTGCCAGCACCCAATCCCCCACACAGGGGAACACTGAAGCTTTCTTT.